The present T cell receptor beta chain was sequenced within a study of blood T cell repertoires in COVID-19. Authors' data handling: Amplifying reference gene primers gave estimates of nucleated cell counts. Here immunoSEQ multiplex PCR was the method, and the copy in TCRdb shows in-frame clones only, minus some. The DNA was the basis for D and trimming; V, J and clone size are from that table. The sample contains approximately 120,000 clones, roughly 90% of which appear only once. Germline CDR1 reads MDHEN; CDR2 reads SYDVKM. The trim removed 3 bases at V and 4 bases at J, leaving 6 bases unmatched. The CDR3 is made up of 14 amino acids.

The source is a human donor with acute or convalescent COVID-19. The donor label of this sample is uncertain. The genes are TRBV28 and TRBJ2-7; TRBD2 matches 7 bases. Sequenced sample: peripheral blood. The CDR3 reads CASSFGGLLYEQYF. In DNA form, the CDR3 reads TGTGCCAGCAGTTTTGGGGGACTACTATACGAGCAGTACTTC.